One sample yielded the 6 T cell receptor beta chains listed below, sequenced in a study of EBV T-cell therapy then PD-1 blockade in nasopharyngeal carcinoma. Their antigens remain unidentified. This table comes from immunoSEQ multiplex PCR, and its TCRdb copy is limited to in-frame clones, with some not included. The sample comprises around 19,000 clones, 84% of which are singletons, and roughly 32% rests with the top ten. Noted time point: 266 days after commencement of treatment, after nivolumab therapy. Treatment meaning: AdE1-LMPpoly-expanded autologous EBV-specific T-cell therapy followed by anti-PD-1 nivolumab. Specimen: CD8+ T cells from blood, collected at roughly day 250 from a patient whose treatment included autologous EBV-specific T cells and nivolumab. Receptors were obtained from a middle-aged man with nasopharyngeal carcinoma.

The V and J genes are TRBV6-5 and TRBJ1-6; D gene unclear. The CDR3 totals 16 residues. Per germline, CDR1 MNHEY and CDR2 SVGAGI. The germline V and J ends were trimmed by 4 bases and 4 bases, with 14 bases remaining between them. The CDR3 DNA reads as TGTGCCAGCAGTTCAACTCGACAACAGTATAATTCACCCCTCCACTTT. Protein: CASSSTRQQYNSPLHF.

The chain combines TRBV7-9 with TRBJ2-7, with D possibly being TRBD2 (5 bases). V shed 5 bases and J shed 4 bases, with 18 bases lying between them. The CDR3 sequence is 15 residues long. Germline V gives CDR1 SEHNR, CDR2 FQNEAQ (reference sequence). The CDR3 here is CASSPTDLALYEQYF. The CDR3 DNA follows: TGTGCCAGCAGCCCAACCGACCTAGCTCTTTACGAGCAGTACTTC.

The CDR3 DNA reads as TGTGCCACCAAATCCGTCCTCTCTGGGGCCAACGTCCTGACTTTC. Residues: CATKSVLSGANVLTF. The V and J genes are TRBV6-5 and TRBJ2-6, with no clear D. Looked up from germline, CDR1 is MNHEY and CDR2 is SVGAGI. This CDR3 has 15 residues. Trimming left V 10 bases short and J 0 bases short, with 13 bases between.

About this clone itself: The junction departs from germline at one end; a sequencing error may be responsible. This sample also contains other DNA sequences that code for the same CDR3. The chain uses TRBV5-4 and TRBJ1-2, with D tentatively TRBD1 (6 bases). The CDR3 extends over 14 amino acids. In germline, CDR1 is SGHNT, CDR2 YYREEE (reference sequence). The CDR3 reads CASSQGTGNYGYTF. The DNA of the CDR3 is TGTGCTAGCAGCCAGGGGACCGGGAACTATGGCTACACCTTC.

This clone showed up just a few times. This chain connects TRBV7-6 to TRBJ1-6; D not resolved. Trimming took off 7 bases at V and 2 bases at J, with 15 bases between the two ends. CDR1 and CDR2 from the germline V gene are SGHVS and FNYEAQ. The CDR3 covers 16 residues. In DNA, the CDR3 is TGTGCCAGCACCGAGGCCCCCAGCGCCTATAATTCACCCCTCCACTTT. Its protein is CASTEAPSAYNSPLHF.

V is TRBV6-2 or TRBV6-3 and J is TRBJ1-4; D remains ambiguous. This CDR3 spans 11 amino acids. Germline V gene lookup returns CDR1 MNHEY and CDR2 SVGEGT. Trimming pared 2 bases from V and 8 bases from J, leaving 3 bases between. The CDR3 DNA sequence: TGTGCCAGCAGTTACGGGGAAAAACTGTTTTTT. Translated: CASSYGEKLFF.